The source of this TCR beta chain is a study of T cells in Graves' hyperthyroidism and ophthalmopathy. Only one count was recorded for this clonotype. J was trimmed by 7 bases and V by 6 bases; bases with no gene match: 11. The CDR3 extends over 14 amino acids. The germline V gene encodes CDR1 LNHDA and CDR2 SQIVND (reference sequence). The PBMCs were sourced from fresh peripheral blood (less than 11 ml). RNA transcripts gave rise to amplified TCR beta CDR3 regions. RT-PCR in the first round (using the HTBI primer set) targeted the TCR CDR3. TCRdb fed the multiplex PCR reads into MiXCR, producing one record per CDR3 protein. The sample shows 300,000 to 400,000 distinct CDR3 sequences, over 10% of them seen only once.

Sequencing input: blood. The source of this sequence is a woman younger than 30 with Graves' hyperthyroidism. The rearrangement uses TRBV19 and TRBJ2-5; 7 bases are a match to TRBD2. The CDR3 DNA reads TGTGCCAGTAGCGGGACTACCGGTACAGGGACCCAGTACTTC. Translated, it gives CASSGTTGTGTQYF.